These 3 T cell receptor beta chains were all obtained from the same sample, sequenced in a study of blood T cell repertoires in COVID-19. Assay: immunoSEQ multiplex PCR; the TCRdb copy retains only in-frame clones and omits some. The sample has about 310,000 clones, 80% to 90% seen once; the top ten hold 1%. The material sequenced was peripheral blood. The origin of the receptors is a man aged 50-60 years with active or convalescent COVID-19.

The sample holds a few counts of this clone. The rearrangement uses TRBV10-2 and TRBJ2-1; 13 bases map to TRBD2. CDR3 size: 14 residues. Germline V gene lookup returns CDR1 WSHSY and CDR2 SAAADI. The ends lost 6 bases at V and 8 bases at J; junction bases unmatched: 4. The chain's CDR3 is CASRTSGRADEQFF. The CDR3 DNA is TGCGCCAGCAGAACTAGCGGGAGGGCCGATGAGCAGTTCTTC.

The V call is TRBV28, the J call TRBJ1-1; 11 bases fit TRBD1. Germline CDR1 reads MDHEN; CDR2 reads SYDVKM. The CDR3 loop spans 16 amino acids. After removal of 7 bases from V and 5 bases from J, the junction contained 12 bases not matched to a gene. CDR3 loop: CASNRWTGGVGTEAFF. The CDR3 DNA is TGTGCCAGCAACCGTTGGACAGGGGGCGTCGGAACTGAAGCTTTCTTT.

The CDR3 loop reads CATSRGTGGTDTQYF. The CDR3 coding sequence is TGTGCCACCAGCAGAGGGACAGGAGGCACAGATACGCAGTATTTT. This chain connects TRBV15 to TRBJ2-3, with TRBD1 matching 7 bases. The CDR3 is 15 amino acids. Germline CDR1 reads LNHNV; CDR2 reads YYDKDF (reference sequence). V shed 1 base and J 1 base; nucleotides not matched to a gene: 2.